This T cell receptor (beta chain) appears in the sequencing data of a study of cytomegalovirus exposure and HLA in healthy donors. PCR involved 60 Vbeta and 13 Jbeta primers. Profiled with immunoSEQ multiplex PCR; TCRdb holds only in-frame clones, not every one. The sample contains approximately 190,000 clones, approximately 79% of which appear only once. The CDR3 consists of 14 residues. The V gene's germline CDR1 is LNHDA and CDR2 SQIVND (reference sequence). Trimming took 0 bases from V and 7 from J, leaving 10 bases between them. V usage is TRBV19 and J usage is TRBJ2-1; D unresolved. This receptor was obtained from a man aged 35 to 55 in good health and CMV-seropositive. The specimen was PBMCs. CDR3 loop: CASSIEGGLNEQFF. DNA for the CDR3: TGTGCCAGTAGTATAGAGGGTGGGCTAAATGAGCAGTTCTTC.